This T cell receptor (beta chain) was recorded in a study of high-grade serous ovarian cancer treatment subgroups. The overall study: On average, approximately 14,000 reads and 6,000 to 7,500 unique TCR beta rearrangements were obtained per sample.

Profiled with immunoSEQ multiplex PCR; TCRdb holds only in-frame clones, not every one. The sample yields approximately 9,600 clones, 55% to 75% seen once. Tumor tissue was taken before any definitive surgery or chemotherapy was given. With respect to this clone: Its specificity is unknown.

The CDR3 has 13 amino acids. V was clipped by 6 bases and J by 3 bases, with 15 bases between them. The germline CDR1 and CDR2 sequences are GTSNPN and SVGIG (reference sequence). Study-wide findings and caveats: Different patients shared almost no repertoire; same-patient tumors shared about 0.11 to 0.85. The analyses considered CDR3 and ignored CDR1 and CDR2. Clonal relatedness tracked neoantigen level, and by trend copy number and mutation load.

Material: tumor tissue. V gene TRBV30 combines with J gene TRBJ2-7; a weak D match, TRBD2 (7 bases). The TCR was taken from a human donor with high-grade serous ovarian cancer. The CDR3 spells CACCRGGVYEQYF. For the CDR3, the DNA is TGTGCCTGCTGCAGGGGAGGGGTCTACGAGCAGTACTTC.